This T cell receptor beta chain was identified during a study of cytomegalovirus exposure and HLA in healthy donors. Overall study findings and caveats: There were a few CMV-associated chains whose specificity for CMV antigens was confirmed in vitro.

Germline CDR1 and CDR2: SGHRS and YFSETQ. Trimming pared 5 bases from V and 3 bases from J, leaving 16 bases between. This CDR3 region has 15 residues. Method: immunoSEQ multiplex PCR; TCRdb's copy keeps in-frame clones and lacks some. The repertoire has roughly 200,000 clones, 80% to 85% of them found once; the top ten carry 1% to 1.5%. As regards this clone: The antigen is unknown.

The chain recombines TRBV5-1 with TRBJ2-3; a weak D match, TRBD1 (5 bases). Sequenced: PBMCs. This receptor was taken from a woman aged 25 to 39 in good health and CMV-seronegative. CDR3 in DNA: TGCGCCAGCAGTCGTAGGGGATTTGTAACAGATACGCAGTATTTT. It specifies CASSRRGFVTDTQYF.